This T cell receptor beta chain emerged from a study of blood T cell repertoires in COVID-19. The wider study: Spain, Italy and the United States supplied samples that represented acute and convalescent COVID-19. T cells, B-cell-depleted T cells, or PBMCs provided the cDNA or gDNA that served as material.

This clone was observed a single time. The CDR3 has 14 amino acids. CDR1 and CDR2 from the germline V gene are SGHAT and FQNNGV. Trimming stripped 2 bases from V and 5 bases from J, with 12 bases between. Authors' processing steps: Amplification of reference gene primers was used by the study to estimate nucleated cell counts. TCRdb's copy holds only in-frame clones and misses some; the assay was immunoSEQ multiplex PCR. Clone size and V and J calls were adopted from that table, with D and trimming inferred from the DNA. The profile shows approximately 15,000 clones, 89% of them singletons. This TCR came from a human donor in a cohort sampled during active COVID-19. V and J are TRBV11-2 and TRBJ2-5; possibly TRBD1 for D (5 bases). Material for sequencing was peripheral blood. CDR3 sequence reads: CASSLIGAQETQYF. In DNA form, the CDR3 reads TGTGCCAGCAGCTTAATAGGGGCCCAGGAGACCCAGTACTTC.